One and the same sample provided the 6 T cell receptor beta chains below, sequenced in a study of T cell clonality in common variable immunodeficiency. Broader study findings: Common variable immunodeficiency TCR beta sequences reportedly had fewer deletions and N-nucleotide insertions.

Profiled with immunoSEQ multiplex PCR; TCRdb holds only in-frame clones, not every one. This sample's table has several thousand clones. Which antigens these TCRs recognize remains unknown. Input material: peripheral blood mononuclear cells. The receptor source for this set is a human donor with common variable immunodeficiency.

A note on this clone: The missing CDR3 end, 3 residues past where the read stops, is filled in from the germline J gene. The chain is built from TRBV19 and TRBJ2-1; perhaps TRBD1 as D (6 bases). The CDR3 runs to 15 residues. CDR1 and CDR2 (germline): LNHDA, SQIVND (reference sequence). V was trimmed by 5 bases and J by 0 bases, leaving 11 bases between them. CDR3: CASSFDRSSYNEQFF. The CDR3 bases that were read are TGTGCCAGTAGTTTCGACAGGAGCTCCTACAATGAG.

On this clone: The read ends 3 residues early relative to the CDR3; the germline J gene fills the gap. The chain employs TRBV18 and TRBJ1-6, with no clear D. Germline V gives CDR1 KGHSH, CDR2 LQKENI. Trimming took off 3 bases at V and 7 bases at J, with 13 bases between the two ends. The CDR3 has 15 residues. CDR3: CASSPREVLNSPLHF. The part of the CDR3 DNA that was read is TGTGCCAGCTCACCCAGAGAGGTTCTCAATTCACCC.

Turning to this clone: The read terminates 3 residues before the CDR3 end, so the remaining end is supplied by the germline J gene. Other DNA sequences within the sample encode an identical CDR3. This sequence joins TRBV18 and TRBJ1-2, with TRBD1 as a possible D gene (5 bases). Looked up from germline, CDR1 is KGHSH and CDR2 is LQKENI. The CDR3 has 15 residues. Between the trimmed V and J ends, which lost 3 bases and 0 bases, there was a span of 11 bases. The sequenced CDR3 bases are TGTGCCAGCTCACCTCAGGGTGAGGCTAACTATGGC. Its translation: CASSPQGEANYG. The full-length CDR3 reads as CASSPQGEANYGYTF. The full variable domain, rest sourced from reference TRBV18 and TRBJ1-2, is NAGVMQNPRHLVRRRGQEARLRCSPMKGHSHVYWYRQLPEEGLKFMVYLQKENIIDESGMPKERFSAEFPKEGPSILRIQQVVRGDSAAYFCASSPQGEANYGYTFGSGTRLTVV.

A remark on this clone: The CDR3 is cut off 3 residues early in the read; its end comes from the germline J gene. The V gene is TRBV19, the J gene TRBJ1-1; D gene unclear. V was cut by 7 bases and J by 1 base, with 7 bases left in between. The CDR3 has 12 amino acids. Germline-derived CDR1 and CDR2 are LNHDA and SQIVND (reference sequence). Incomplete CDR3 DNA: TGTGCCAGTATAAGAGCGAACACTGAA. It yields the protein CASIRANTE. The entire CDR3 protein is CASIRANTEAFF.

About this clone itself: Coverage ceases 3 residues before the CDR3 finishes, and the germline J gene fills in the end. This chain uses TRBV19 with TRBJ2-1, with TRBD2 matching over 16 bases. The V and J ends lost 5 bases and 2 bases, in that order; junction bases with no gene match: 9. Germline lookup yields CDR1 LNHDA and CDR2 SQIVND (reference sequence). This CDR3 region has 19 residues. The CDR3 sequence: CASSPRGLAGGGTYNEQFF. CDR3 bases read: TGTGCCAGTAGTCCCCGGGGACTAGCGGGAGGGGGGACCTACAATGAG.

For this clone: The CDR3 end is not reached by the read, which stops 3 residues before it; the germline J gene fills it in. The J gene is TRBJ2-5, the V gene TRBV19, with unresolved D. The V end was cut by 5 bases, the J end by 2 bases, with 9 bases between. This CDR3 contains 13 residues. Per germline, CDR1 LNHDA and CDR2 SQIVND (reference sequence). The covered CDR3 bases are TGTGCCAGTAGTCGAGACATTCAAGAGACC. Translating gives CASSRDIQET. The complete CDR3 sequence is CASSRDIQETQYF.